The T cell receptor (beta chain) described here comes from a study of T-cell memory formation after mild COVID-19. Findings and limits, study-wide: SARS-CoV-2 specificity was not confirmed for second-wave clones peaking on day 37. Clones that contracted from day 15 to 85 had balanced CD4/CD8; later expanders were CD4+ biased. The main location of contracting CD4+ clones was CM and EM, and that of contracting CD8+ clones was EMRA.

5'RACE primed from the constant segment yielded TCR alpha and TCR beta cDNA libraries bearing sample barcodes and UMIs. One entry per CDR3 protein results from TCRdb running MiXCR on the 5' RACE reads. There are 470,000 or so distinct CDR3 sequences in the sample; about 19% occur only once, and 8.4% lies in the top ten. In its sample, this clonotype was seen a few times. The antigen remains unidentified. The germline gives CDR1 KGHDR, CDR2 SFDVKD. The CDR3 spans 14 residues. The trim removed 3 bases at V and 2 bases at J, leaving 2 bases unmatched. The sequence was collected from an adult woman who had mild COVID-19 (a few samples of this study predate the infection). Cell type and time point are not known. The rearrangement joins TRBV24-1 to TRBJ2-7; TRBD1 matches 8 bases. The specimen sequenced was PBMCs or a T cell subset sorted from them (not recorded which). CDR3 amino acids: CATSDTRGPYEQYF. In nucleotides, the CDR3 is TGTGCCACCAGTGATACCAGGGGGCCCTACGAGCAGTACTTC.